These 30 T cell receptor beta chains share one sample of origin, sequenced in a study of blood T cell repertoires in COVID-19. Sequencing was performed with immunoSEQ multiplex PCR; in TCRdb, only in-frame clones are kept and a portion is missing. The top ten clones hold roughly a sixth of a sample with 200,000 or so clones, over 75% of them seen once. The sequenced sample consisted of peripheral blood. These receptors were taken from a middle-aged man with COVID-19, enrolled during active disease.

The chain joins TRBV6-2 or TRBV6-3 to TRBJ1-1; 9 bases fit TRBD1. With 3 bases clipped from V and 2 bases from J, the junction kept 7 bases outside the gene matches. The CDR3 consists of 16 residues. Germline CDR1 MNHEY, CDR2 SVGEGT. The CDR3 region is CASSYRTGVDNTEAFF. The DNA of the CDR3 is TGTGCCAGCAGTTATCGGACAGGGGTCGATAACACTGAAGCTTTCTTT.

This clone turned up a few times. Here the CDR3 reads CASRQQSSGANVLTF. Here the CDR3 DNA reads TGCGCCAGCAGACAACAGAGCTCTGGGGCCAACGTCCTGACTTTC. This chain links TRBV5-1 with TRBJ2-6; D unclear. Germline V gives CDR1 SGHRS, CDR2 YFSETQ. CDR3 length: 15 residues. Trimming cost V 5 bases and J 0 bases, with 9 bases left between them.

The CDR3 DNA follows: TGTGCCAGCAGCCTCCAAGCGGGAACGGGGGGAGAGACCCAGTACTTC. As protein: CASSLQAGTGGETQYF. This chain uses TRBV11-2 with TRBJ2-5; TRBD2 agrees at 7 bases. V trimming: 5 bases; J trimming: 4 bases; junction bases outside the gene matches: 13. Per the germline V gene, CDR1 is SGHAT and CDR2 is FQNNGV. This CDR3 comprises 16 residues.

The chain employs TRBV11-2 and TRBJ2-2; TRBD2 aligns across 11 bases. Looked up from germline, CDR1 is SGHAT and CDR2 is FQNNGV. V trimming: 1 base; J trimming: 8 bases; junction bases outside the gene matches: 0. The CDR3 consists of 14 residues. For the CDR3, the DNA is TGTGCCAGCAGCTTAGGGACTAGCGGGGGGGAGCTGTTTTTT. Translating gives CASSLGTSGGELFF.

The chain carries TRBV5-1 and TRBJ2-6, with 7 positions matching TRBD2. Per the germline V gene, CDR1 is SGHRS and CDR2 is YFSETQ. The CDR3 extends over 19 amino acids. The ends lost 0 bases at V and 0 bases at J; junction bases unmatched: 9. CDR3 coding DNA: TGCGCCAGCAGCTTGGATCCTAGCGGATCGAGCTCTGGGGCCAACGTCCTGACTTTC. Translated, it gives CASSLDPSGSSSGANVLTF.

V gene TRBV5-5 combines with J gene TRBJ2-2; TRBD1 might be the D (6 bases). The CDR3 has 16 amino acids. Germline CDR1 SGHKS, CDR2 YYEKEE (reference sequence). V was trimmed by 2 bases and J by 4 bases, leaving 15 bases between them. This CDR3 is CASSFRPGVGTGELFF. CDR3 bases: TGTGCCAGCAGCTTTCGTCCAGGGGTGGGCACCGGGGAGCTGTTTTTT.

The gene calls are TRBV6-2 or TRBV6-3 and TRBJ1-6; D is perhaps TRBD1 (5 bases). Trimming shortened V by 3 bases and J by 5 bases, and 17 bases separated the two germline ends. From germline, CDR1 is MNHEY and CDR2 SVGEGT. This CDR3 spans 17 amino acids. This CDR3 is CASSYLAGRQHNSPLHF. The CDR3 DNA is TGTGCCAGCAGTTATTTAGCGGGACGGCAGCATAATTCACCCCTCCACTTT.

This clone was recorded once. The chain is built from TRBV27 and TRBJ2-7; TRBD1 aligns across 9 bases. This CDR3 region has 16 residues. With V trimmed by 3 bases and J by 2 bases, 8 bases remained unmatched. Looked up from germline, CDR1 is MNHEY and CDR2 is SMNVEV (reference sequence). In DNA, the CDR3 is TGTGCCAGCAGTTTGAGGGGACAGGGAGCGACCTACGAGCAGTACTTC. Translation: CASSLRGQGATYEQYF.

The chain employs TRBV11-2 and TRBJ2-3; 10 bases map to TRBD2. The CDR3 is 15 amino acids. Trimming took 5 bases from V and 0 from J; bases not matched to a gene: 2. CDR1 is SGHAT and CDR2 is FQNNGV in the germline V gene. The CDR3 protein is CASSKLAGSTDTQYF. The CDR3 region has the DNA TGTGCCAGCAGCAAACTAGCGGGAAGCACAGATACGCAGTATTTT.

The V gene is TRBV18, the J gene TRBJ2-1, with D maybe TRBD1 (6 bases). V lost 4 bases to trimming and J lost 3 bases, with 16 bases between them. This CDR3 is built from 16 residues. The germline V gene has CDR1 KGHSH and CDR2 LQKENI. CDR3 amino acids: CASSLPPGTNYNEQFF. The CDR3 DNA is TGTGCCAGCTCACTCCCCCCCGGGACAAACTACAATGAGCAGTTCTTC. The entire variable domain, with the rest obtained from reference TRBV18 and TRBJ2-1, is as follows: NAGVMQNPRHLVRRRGQEARLRCSPMKGHSHVYWYRQLPEEGLKFMVYLQKENIIDESGMPKERFSAEFPKEGPSILRIQQVVRGDSAAYFCASSLPPGTNYNEQFFGPGTRLTVL.

The rearrangement joins TRBV19 to TRBJ1-5; D may be TRBD1 (6 bases). Germline CDR1 reads LNHDA; CDR2 reads SQIVND (reference sequence). This CDR3 is 16 amino acids long. The V and J ends lost 5 bases and 1 base respectively, with 15 bases between them. CDR3 coding DNA: TGTGCCAGTAGTTCCCGGCGGGGGGGCAGCAATCAGCCCCAGCATTTT. This translates into CASSSRRGGSNQPQHF.

The rearrangement joins TRBV12-3 or TRBV12-4 to TRBJ1-2, with a possible D match to TRBD1 (5 bases). Deletions cut 8 bases from V and 8 bases from J, with 15 bases between. The CDR3 is 12 residues long. This chain's CDR3 is CASGGKSPGYTF. The CDR3 nucleotides read TGTGCCAGCGGGGGGAAATCTCCAGGCTACACCTTC.

This sequence joins TRBV5-1 and TRBJ1-6, with TRBD1 identical over 8 bases. With V trimmed by 2 bases and J by 7 bases, 8 bases remained unmatched. CDR3 length: 16 amino acids. Germline lookup yields CDR1 SGHRS and CDR2 YFSETQ. DNA of the CDR3: TGCGCCAGCAGCTTTTCCGGGACAGGTTTCAATTCACCCCTCCACTTT. This encodes CASSFSGTGFNSPLHF.

A few counts support this clone. A read error may account for a junction end that differs from germline. The chain is built from TRBV5-1 and TRBJ2-7; D may be TRBD2 (6 bases). Germline V gene lookup returns CDR1 SGHRS and CDR2 YFSETQ. This CDR3 region has 13 residues. DNA of the CDR3: TGCGCCAGCAGCTTGGGTTCGCCGGGAGACCCTACTTTC. Its protein is CASSLGSPGDPTF.

The rearrangement links TRBV4-2 to TRBJ1-2; TRBD1 matches at 7 bases. The ends lost 2 bases at V and 7 bases at J; junction bases unmatched: 13. Germline V gene sequence: CDR1 LGHNA, CDR2 YNFKEQ. The CDR3 is made up of 16 amino acids. The CDR3 here is CASSQPSGRGVGGYTF. CDR3 in DNA: TGTGCCAGCAGCCAACCCAGTGGCAGGGGGGTTGGTGGCTACACCTTC.

The J gene is TRBJ2-5, the V gene TRBV5-1; 8 nucleotides align to TRBD2. The CDR3 is 14 residues long. With 3 bases clipped from V and 3 bases from J, the junction kept 4 bases outside the gene matches. From germline, CDR1 is SGHRS and CDR2 YFSETQ. This chain's CDR3 is CASSWRGEEETQYF. The CDR3 nucleotides are TGCGCCAGCAGCTGGCGGGGGGAGGAAGAGACCCAGTACTTC.

The gene calls are TRBV5-1 and TRBJ2-7; 10 bases line up with TRBD2. Germline V gives CDR1 SGHRS, CDR2 YFSETQ. This CDR3 region has 17 residues. The J segment lost 5 bases and the V segment lost 3 bases, leaving 14 bases of the junction unmatched. The CDR3 loop is CASSYSPRSGRAHEQYF. The CDR3 DNA follows: TGCGCCAGCAGCTATTCCCCAAGGAGCGGGAGGGCCCACGAGCAGTACTTC.

This clone was seen more than once but under ten times. The V and J genes are TRBV30 and TRBJ1-2, with TRBD1 identical over 8 bases. The CDR3 has 15 amino acids. With 3 bases clipped from V and 3 bases from J, the junction kept 9 bases outside the gene matches. Germline values: CDR1 GTSNPN, CDR2 SVGIG (reference sequence). This CDR3 is CAWSPGAGGDYGYTF. CDR3 DNA: TGTGCCTGGAGCCCGGGGGCAGGGGGCGACTATGGCTACACCTTC.

The chain links TRBV5-1 to TRBJ2-1; 8 bases agree with TRBD2. Losses at the gene ends were 3 bases for V and 12 bases for J; bases not matched to a gene: 14. The CDR3 spans 15 residues. The germline V gene encodes CDR1 SGHRS and CDR2 YFSETQ. The CDR3: CASSSGTRWGEGQFF. The CDR3 DNA reads as TGCGCCAGCAGCTCCGGGACTAGGTGGGGAGAAGGGCAGTTCTTC.

The chain uses TRBV7-3 and TRBJ2-7, with TRBD2 identical over 10 bases. Losses at the gene ends were 4 bases for V and 2 bases for J; bases not matched to a gene: 2. There are 14 residues in the CDR3. Germline V gives CDR1 SGHTA, CDR2 FQGTGA. CDR3 sequence (DNA): TGTGCCAGCAGCTCAGCGGGAGGGCCCTACGAGCAGTACTTC. Encoded protein: CASSSAGGPYEQYF.

The chain is built from TRBV3-1 (or the pseudogene TRBV3-2) and TRBJ2-1; D is unresolved. Germline CDR1 is LGHDT and CDR2 is YNNKEL (reference sequence). The V and J ends lost 1 base and 13 bases respectively, with 11 bases between them. The length of the CDR3 is 12 residues. This CDR3 reads CASSQVGTTQFF. The CDR3 DNA sequence: TGTGCCAGCAGCCAAGTTGGCACTACACAGTTCTTC.

The rearrangement links TRBV28 to TRBJ1-4, with 9 nucleotides matching TRBD1. This CDR3 has 15 amino acids. With 5 bases clipped from V and 7 bases from J, the junction kept 8 bases outside the gene matches. Germline V gene sequence: CDR1 MDHEN, CDR2 SYDVKM. This CDR3 is CASSLTGTGSEKLFF. CDR3 coding DNA: TGTGCCAGCAGTCTAACCGGGACAGGGAGTGAAAAACTGTTTTTT.

The gene calls are TRBV6-6 and TRBJ1-1; TRBD1 matches at 9 bases. Germline V gives CDR1 MNHNY, CDR2 SVGAGI (reference sequence). CDR3 length: 14 amino acids. J was trimmed by 10 bases and V by 5 bases; bases with no gene match: 11. The CDR3 sequence: CASSDTLDRGGAFF. The CDR3 DNA follows: TGTGCCAGCAGTGACACCCTAGACAGGGGGGGAGCTTTCTTT.

This clone turned up a few times. This chain joins TRBV24-1 and TRBJ1-1; possible D gene TRBD1, 6 bases. Between the trimmed V and J ends, which lost 12 bases and 4 bases, there was a span of 17 bases. The CDR3 contains 13 residues. Germline V CDR1 and CDR2: KGHDR, SFDVKD. CDR3 amino acids: CASSGHPGTEAFF. The CDR3 nucleotides read TGTGCCTCCTCGGGACATCCAGGCACTGAAGCTTTCTTT.

The V gene is TRBV19, the J gene TRBJ2-1; the match to TRBD1 covers 9 bases. This CDR3 contains 16 residues. Per germline, CDR1 LNHDA and CDR2 SQIVND (reference sequence). The trim removed 0 bases at V and 2 bases at J, leaving 2 bases unmatched. The CDR3 region has the DNA TGTGCCAGTAGTATAGATGGACAGGGGACCTACAATGAGCAGTTCTTC. Translating gives CASSIDGQGTYNEQFF.

This chain joins TRBV5-4 and TRBJ2-3; 12 positions agree with TRBD2. The CDR3 loop spans 15 amino acids. CDR1 and CDR2 from the germline V gene are SGHNT and YYREEE (reference sequence). V dropped 9 bases and J dropped 4; count of bases not matched to a gene: 9. CDR3 protein: CATQTGTSGSDTQYF. The CDR3 DNA is TGTGCCACCCAAACCGGGACTAGCGGGTCAGATACGCAGTATTTT.

The J gene is TRBJ2-1, the V gene TRBV27; D is perhaps TRBD2 (6 bases). Germline loops: CDR1 MNHEY, CDR2 SMNVEV (reference sequence). The CDR3 has 16 residues. Trimming shortened V by 6 bases and J by 2 bases, and 17 bases separated the two germline ends. The CDR3 DNA reads TGTGCCAGCAGCGCCGAGGGACTTCGGCCCTACAATGAGCAGTTCTTC. Translation: CASSAEGLRPYNEQFF.

This rearrangement joins TRBV2 to TRBJ2-2; 13 positions agree with TRBD2. V was clipped by 7 bases and J by 7 bases; unmatched bases: 15. CDR1 is SNHLY, CDR2 FYNNEI, per germline. The CDR3 totals 18 residues. The CDR3 loop reads CASKTSGGALLPGGELFF. CDR3 coding DNA: TGTGCCAGCAAAACTAGCGGGGGGGCCCTTCTCCCCGGCGGGGAGCTGTTTTTT.

The chain links TRBV5-6 to TRBJ2-1; 8 positions match TRBD2. This CDR3 spans 14 amino acids. From germline, CDR1 is SGHDT and CDR2 YYEEEE. Trimming cost V 3 bases and J 8 bases; bases outside gene matches: 7. CDR3 in amino acids: CASSSGRALHEQFF. As DNA, the CDR3 is TGTGCCAGCAGCTCCGGGAGGGCCCTCCATGAGCAGTTCTTC.

On this clone: Its ends do not fully match the called genes, so a read error is possible. The chain links TRBV7-2 to TRBJ2-2, with 8 bases aligning to TRBD2. Germline V gene lookup returns CDR1 SGHTA and CDR2 FQGNSA. The CDR3 contains 16 residues. In DNA form, the CDR3 reads TGTCCCAGCAGCTTTTTCGGGGGGGGCGCGACCGGGGAGCTGTTTTTT. It is translated as CPSSFFGGGATGELFF.